This T cell receptor (beta chain) was captured by sequencing in a study of T cell clusters in autoimmune cytopenias. Across the whole study: The median distinct TRB clonotype count was fewer than 3,000 per sample, from a median roughly 55,000 reads.

One tube held mixed TRB-A and TRB-B primer pools for touch-down PCR. TCRdb re-analyzed the multiplex PCR reads; it lists each CDR3 protein once, without DNA. The sample includes under 8,500 distinct CDR3 sequences. The CDR3 loop spans 14 amino acids. The germline gives CDR1 MNHEY, CDR2 SVGAGI. Each sample's input was 250 ng genomic DNA, 38,000 or so genome equivalents. This sample was shared with a second study, whose subject was T cell repertoires in aging, cancer and after chemotherapy. From that study: Untreated cancer patients had significantly lower blood TCR diversity than age-matched healthy donors. Rebound thymic output was suggested by rising median generation probability during chemotherapy in each cancer cohort. These repertoire data do not allow conclusions about immunological memory after chemotherapy.

The chain recombines TRBV6-5 with TRBJ1-2; checking the TCRdb D call of TRBD1 is not possible without DNA. Sequenced sample: peripheral blood. The clonotype was recovered from a human donor in good health. The CDR3 is CASSYSALERGYTF.